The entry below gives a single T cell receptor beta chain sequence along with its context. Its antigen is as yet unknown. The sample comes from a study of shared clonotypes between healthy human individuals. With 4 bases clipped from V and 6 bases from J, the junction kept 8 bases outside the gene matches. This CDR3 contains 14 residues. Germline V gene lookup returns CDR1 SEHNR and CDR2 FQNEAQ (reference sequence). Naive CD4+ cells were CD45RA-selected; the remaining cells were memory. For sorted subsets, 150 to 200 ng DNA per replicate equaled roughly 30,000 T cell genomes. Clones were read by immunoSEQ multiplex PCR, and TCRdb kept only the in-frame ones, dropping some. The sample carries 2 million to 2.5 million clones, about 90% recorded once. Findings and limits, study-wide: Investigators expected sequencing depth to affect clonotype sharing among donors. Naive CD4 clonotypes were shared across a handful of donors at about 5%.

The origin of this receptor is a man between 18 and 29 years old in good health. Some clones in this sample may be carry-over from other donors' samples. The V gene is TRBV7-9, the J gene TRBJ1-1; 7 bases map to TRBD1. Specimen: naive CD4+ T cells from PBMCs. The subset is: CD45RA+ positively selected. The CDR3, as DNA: TGTGCCAGCAGCTCTACCAGGGGGAGCTCTGAAGCTTTCTTT. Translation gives CASSSTRGSSEAFF.